One and the same sample provided the 11 T cell receptor beta chains below, sequenced in a study of graft-versus-host responses after intestinal transplantation. The protocol was immunoSEQ multiplex PCR, while the TCRdb copy is restricted to in-frame clones and leaves out a portion. The sample lists about 130,000 clones; 90% to 95% were seen once. Antigen specificity for these receptors is unknown. Sequences were derived from unstimulated CD4+ T cells sorted from spleen or lymph node cells, sampled before intestinal transplant. The receptors derive from a human donor who received an intestinal transplant.

The chain is built from TRBV9 and TRBJ2-1; tentative D call: TRBD2 (6 bases). The V gene's germline CDR1 is SGDLS and CDR2 YYNGEE. V was cut by 4 bases and J by 4 bases, with 15 bases left in between. This CDR3 has 15 residues. In DNA, the CDR3 is TGTGCCAGCAGCCCCGGTTCCGCGGGGTACAATGAGCAGTTCTTC. This gives the protein CASSPGSAGYNEQFF.

This clone came up once. J is TRBJ2-7 and V is TRBV6-5; TRBD2 agrees at 11 bases. CDR3 length: 15 amino acids. V gave up 11 bases and J gave up 4 bases; unmatched junction bases: 13. The germline gives CDR1 MNHEY, CDR2 SVGAGI. The CDR3 is CAVSRPSGGPYEQYF. CDR3 nucleotide sequence: TGTGCCGTATCACGACCTAGCGGGGGGCCGTACGAGCAGTACTTC.

Comment on this clone: Additional DNA sequences in this sample encode the identical CDR3. The V gene is TRBV15, the J gene TRBJ2-3; D is ambiguous. The CDR3 has 13 amino acids. Per the germline V gene, CDR1 is LNHNV and CDR2 is YYDKDF (reference sequence). The V and J ends lost 1 base and 0 bases respectively, with 2 bases between them. The CDR3 DNA reads TGTGCCACCAGCAGAGGAAGCACAGATACGCAGTATTTT. Translating it yields CATSRGSTDTQYF.

The chain uses TRBV30 and TRBJ2-1, with TRBD1 matching 9 bases. This CDR3 has 14 amino acids. CDR1 is GTSNPN, CDR2 SVGIG, per germline (reference sequence). Germline trimming cut 5 bases from V and 7 bases from J; bases unmatched to any gene: 9. Here the CDR3 reads CAWSGTGRQNEQFF. Here the CDR3 DNA reads TGTGCCTGGTCCGGGACAGGGCGACAAAATGAGCAGTTCTTC.

The chain links TRBV19 to TRBJ2-7; TRBD1 matches 8 bases. Trimming at V came to 3 bases and at J to 7 bases, leaving 8 bases not matched to a gene. Germline V gives CDR1 LNHDA, CDR2 SQIVND (reference sequence). This CDR3 is built from 14 residues. DNA for the CDR3: TGTGCCAGTAGTATCCTCGACAGGGGAGGAGAGCAGTACTTC. It specifies CASSILDRGGEQYF. Combining the CDR3 with reference TRBV19 and TRBJ2-7 gives the whole variable domain DGGITQSPKYLFRKEGQNVTLSCEQNLNHDAMYWYRQDPGQGLRLIYYSQIVNDFQKGDIAEGYSVSREKKESFPLTVTSAQKNPTAFYLCASSILDRGGEQYFGPGTRLTVT.

Points on this clone: Germline and junction disagree at one end, which may indicate a read error. The V call is TRBV6-1, the J call TRBJ2-5; TRBD2 matches 8 bases. The end of the DNA aligns better with TRBJ2-7, so the J call may be wrong. In germline, CDR1 is MNHNS, CDR2 SASEGT. This CDR3 region has 15 residues. The CDR3 sequence: CATSRGGIGSYEQYF. The DNA of the CDR3 is TGTGCCACCAGTCGGGGGGGTATAGGCTCCTACGAGCAGTACTTC.

This CDR3 is CASSLDRGQVSPLHF. In DNA, the CDR3 is TGTGCCAGCAGCTTGGACAGGGGGCAAGTTTCACCCCTCCACTTT. This sequence joins TRBV5-6 and TRBJ1-6, with TRBD1 matching 9 bases. The CDR3 consists of 15 residues. Germline trimming cut 0 bases from V and 9 bases from J; bases unmatched to any gene: 4. CDR1 and CDR2 from the germline V gene are SGHDT and YYEEEE. Filled out from reference TRBV5-6 and TRBJ1-6, the complete variable domain reads DAGVTQSPTHLIKTRGQQVTLRCSPKSGHDTVSWYQQALGQGPQFIFQYYEEEERQRGNFPDRFSGHQFPNYSSELNVNALLLGDSALYLCASSLDRGQVSPLHFGNGTRLTVT.

J is TRBJ2-3 and V is TRBV6-6; no clear D. This CDR3 has 15 residues. The V gene's germline CDR1 is MNHNY and CDR2 SVGAGI (reference sequence). The V gene lost 0 bases and the J gene lost 6 bases, with 13 bases spanning the gap. The CDR3 is CASSYSNGRADTQYF. The DNA for the CDR3 is TGTGCCAGCAGTTACTCGAACGGTCGGGCGGATACGCAGTATTTT.

This rearrangement joins TRBV7-9 to TRBJ1-5; possible D gene TRBD1, 5 bases. The CDR3 contains 14 residues. CDR1 SEHNR and CDR2 FQNEAQ come from the germline V gene (reference sequence). Trimming removed 0 bases from V and 8 bases from J, with 11 bases in between. DNA for the CDR3: TGTGCCAGCAGCTTAGCGGGGACTGAGGAGCCCCAGCATTTT. Translating gives CASSLAGTEEPQHF.

This chain links TRBV10-2 with TRBJ2-3; maybe TRBD2 (7 bases). CDR1 is WSHSY, CDR2 SAAADI, per germline. Trimming removed 4 bases at V and 5 bases at J, with 16 bases between. The CDR3 loop spans 15 amino acids. Here the CDR3 DNA reads TGCGCCAGCAGTGCACGAGGGGGGGCCCGAGATACGCAGTATTTT. Translating gives CASSARGGARDTQYF.

This sequence joins TRBV11-2 and TRBJ2-7, with a tentative D call TRBD1 (6 bases). Germline CDR1 is SGHAT and CDR2 is FQNNGV. The CDR3 contains 14 residues. V was shortened by 5 bases and J by 7 bases, with 18 bases between the two germline ends. The CDR3 DNA is TGTGCCAGCAGCCAGGTCCAGAGGGGGTGGGAGCAGTACTTC. Its protein product is CASSQVQRGWEQYF.